The source of this T cell receptor beta chain is a study of T cells in Graves' hyperthyroidism and ophthalmopathy. The CDR3 consists of 12 residues. V lost 10 bases to trimming and J lost 5 bases; unmatched junction nucleotides: 6. In its sample, this clonotype was seen many times. Template material for amplifying TCR beta CDR3 regions consisted of RNA transcripts. The study used the HTBI primer set for a first-round RT-PCR of the TCR CDR3. Via MiXCR, TCRdb re-called the multiplex PCR reads, giving one row per CDR3 protein. Of approximately 500,000 distinct CDR3 sequences listed, under 60% are singletons.

The chain uses TRBV12-3 or TRBV12-4 and TRBJ1-1; 8 bases agree with TRBD1. The receptor was derived from a woman between 18 and 29 years old with Graves' hyperthyroidism. The sample taken for sequencing was peripheral blood or thyroid tissue (not recorded which). In nucleotides, the CDR3 is TGTGCCACCGGACAGGGAGGGACTGAAGCTTTCTTT. This sequence encodes CATGQGGTEAFF.